This T cell receptor (beta chain) was obtained from a study of cytomegalovirus exposure and HLA in healthy donors. Study background: An earlier analysis found roughly 100 million unique TCR beta sequences from around 180 million T cells. Whole-study results and caveats: Researchers reported in a later analysis that common viral pathogens appeared linked to several top clusters. Excluded: some indistinguishable V segments such as TRBV6-2 and TRBV6-3.

The germline gives CDR1 MNHEY, CDR2 SVGAGI. This CDR3 has 14 amino acids. The ends lost 6 bases at V and 7 bases at J; junction bases unmatched: 6. PCR primers comprised 60 Vbeta and 13 Jbeta primers. Here immunoSEQ multiplex PCR was the method, and the copy in TCRdb shows in-frame clones only, minus some. Altogether around 110,000 clones are present, around 80% being singletons, with the ten largest covering 3.5% to 4.5%. This clone appeared a few times. Its antigen is currently unknown. The chain recombines TRBV6-5 with TRBJ1-2, with 12 bases aligning to TRBD1. This TCR came from a man younger than 45 in good health and CMV-seropositive. The specimen was PBMCs. CDR3: CASSSGQGATGYTF. The DNA for the CDR3 is TGTGCCAGCAGCTCGGGACAGGGGGCGACTGGCTACACCTTC.